These 10 T cell receptor beta chains originate from one sample sequenced in a study of T cell repertoires in aging, cancer and after chemotherapy. Peripheral blood genomic DNA, not sorted cells or RNA, was the template. Rearranged V-D-J TRB sequences were amplified with a mixed TRB-A/B primer pool. TCRdb re-analysed the multiplex PCR reads in MiXCR, keeping a single row per CDR3 protein. The data hold fewer than 7,000 distinct CDR3 sequences, with just under 30% observed a single time. Sequencing input: blood. The source is a human donor in good health.

The chain recombines TRBV7-3 with TRBJ2-1; D call uncertain. Per the germline V gene, CDR1 is SGHTA and CDR2 is FQGTGA. The CDR3 contains 16 residues. Trimming cost V 2 bases and J 0 bases, with 11 bases left between them. The CDR3 nucleotides are TGTGCCAGCAGCTTAGGTCCGAGAAGCTCCTACAATGAGCAGTTCTTC. Protein: CASSLGPRSSYNEQFF.

This clonotype was detected only a few times. The chain combines TRBV6-2 or TRBV6-3 with TRBJ2-2; D not certain. Trimming took 2 bases from V and 3 from J, leaving 7 bases between them. This CDR3 region has 14 residues. Looked up from germline, CDR1 is MNHEY and CDR2 is SVGEGT. The CDR3 reads CASSYTQDTGELFF. Written as DNA, the CDR3 is TGTGCCAGCAGTTACACTCAAGACACCGGGGAGCTGTTTTTT.

The J gene is TRBJ2-2, the V gene TRBV7-2, with D perhaps matching TRBD2 (5 bases). Looked up from germline, CDR1 is SGHTA and CDR2 is FQGNSA. V was cut by 4 bases and J by 8 bases, with 11 bases left in between. This CDR3 spans 13 amino acids. The CDR3 region has the DNA TGTGCCAGCAGCTCGGACTTCAGGGGGGAGCTGTTTTTT. Protein sequence: CASSSDFRGELFF.

The chain has TRBV7-9 and TRBJ2-1; 11 bases fit TRBD2. The V gene end was trimmed by 3 bases and the J gene end by 7 bases; junction bases not matched to a gene: 5. CDR1 and CDR2 (germline): SEHNR, FQNEAQ (reference sequence). The CDR3 is 15 residues long. The CDR3 sequence is CASSFSGRAGNEQFF. CDR3 sequence (DNA): TGTGCCAGCAGCTTTAGCGGGAGGGCCGGGAATGAGCAGTTCTTC.

A few counts support this clonotype. The junction differs from germline at one of its ends, possibly a read error. The gene calls are TRBV24-1 and TRBJ1-3, with TRBD1 matching 9 bases. In germline, CDR1 is KGHDR, CDR2 SFDVKD. The CDR3 is 12 residues long. CDR3 sequence reads: CATSTQEGTGLF. DNA of the CDR3: TGTGCCACCAGTACCCAAGAAGGGACAGGGCTTTTT.

A word on this clonotype: A clone one base away is much larger, so this may be a read error. J is TRBJ1-6 and V is TRBV6-6, with 10 nucleotides matching TRBD1. The CDR3 loop spans 18 amino acids. Germline-derived CDR1 and CDR2 are MNHNY and SVGAGI (reference sequence). The CDR3 reads CASSYPPTGGSYNSHLHF. The CDR3 DNA follows: TGTGCCAGCAGTTACCCGCCGACAGGGGGCTCCTATAATTCACACCTCCACTTT.

This clonotype has only a few counts. The chain links TRBV27 to TRBJ1-5; D is ambiguous. V shed 1 base and J shed 7 bases, with 11 bases lying between them. The germline CDR1 and CDR2 sequences are MNHEY and SMNVEV (reference sequence). This CDR3 has 14 residues. The CDR3, as DNA: TGTGCCAGCAGTTTATTAATGGGAAACCAGCCCCAGCATTTT. Residues: CASSLLMGNQPQHF.

This chain connects TRBV27 to TRBJ2-1; the match to TRBD1 covers 8 bases. Looked up from germline, CDR1 is MNHEY and CDR2 is SMNVEV (reference sequence). The CDR3 has 14 amino acids. J was trimmed by 7 bases and V by 5 bases; bases with no gene match: 7. The CDR3 DNA reads TGTGCCAGCAGTGGGTCGACAGGGGTAAATGAGCAGTTCTTC. This encodes CASSGSTGVNEQFF.

The chain combines TRBV7-2 with TRBJ2-7; 11 nucleotides match TRBD1. Germline V gene lookup returns CDR1 SGHTA and CDR2 FQGNSA. The CDR3 is made up of 16 amino acids. After removal of 1 base from V and 3 bases from J, the junction contained 5 bases not matched to a gene. CDR3 residues: CASSLGPGTGGYEQYF. DNA of the CDR3: TGTGCCAGCAGCTTAGGACCCGGGACAGGGGGCTACGAGCAGTACTTC.

The chain is built from TRBV11-1 and TRBJ2-5; 9 bases map to TRBD2. V trimming: 1 base; J trimming: 4 bases; junction bases outside the gene matches: 10. From germline, CDR1 is SGHAT and CDR2 FQDESV (reference sequence). This CDR3 has 17 residues. This CDR3 reads CASSLGGRGGFSETQYF. CDR3 bases: TGTGCCAGCAGCTTAGGAGGGCGGGGGGGCTTCTCAGAGACCCAGTACTTC.